This T cell receptor beta chain was retrieved from a study of cytomegalovirus exposure and HLA in healthy donors. Per the germline V gene, CDR1 is MNHNS and CDR2 is SASEGT. The CDR3 has 15 amino acids. With V trimmed by 7 bases and J by 7 bases, 14 bases remained unmatched. PCR employed 60 Vbeta and 13 Jbeta primers. Repertoires were generated with immunoSEQ multiplex PCR, while TCRdb's copy carries only in-frame clones and drops some. The sample consists of 150,000 to 200,000 clones, about four fifths of them appearing once. Sequencing input: PBMCs. The TCR originated in a woman in her twenties or thirties in good health and CMV-seronegative. The chain carries TRBV6-1 and TRBJ1-2; TRBD1 agrees at 8 bases. CDR3 in amino acids: CASKGQGVFRFGYTF. CDR3 DNA sequence: TGTGCCAGCAAAGGACAGGGTGTCTTTAGGTTTGGCTACACCTTC.